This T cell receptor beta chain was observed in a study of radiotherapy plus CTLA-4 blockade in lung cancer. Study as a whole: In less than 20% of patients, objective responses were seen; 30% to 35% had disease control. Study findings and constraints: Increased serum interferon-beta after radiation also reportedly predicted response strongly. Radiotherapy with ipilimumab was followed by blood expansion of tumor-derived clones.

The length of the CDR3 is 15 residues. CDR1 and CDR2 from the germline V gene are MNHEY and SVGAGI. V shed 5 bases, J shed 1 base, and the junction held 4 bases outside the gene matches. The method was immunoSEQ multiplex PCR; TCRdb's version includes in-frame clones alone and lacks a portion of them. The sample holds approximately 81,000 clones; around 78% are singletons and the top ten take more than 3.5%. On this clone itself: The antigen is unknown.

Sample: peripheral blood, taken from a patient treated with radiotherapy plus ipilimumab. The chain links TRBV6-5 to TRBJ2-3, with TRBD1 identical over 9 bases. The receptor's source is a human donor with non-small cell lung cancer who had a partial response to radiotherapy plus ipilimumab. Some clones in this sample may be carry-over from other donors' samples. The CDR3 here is CASSPGQGGTDTQYF. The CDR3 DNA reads TGTGCCAGCAGTCCGGGACAGGGAGGCACAGATACGCAGTATTTT.